These T cell receptor beta chains were read from a single sample in a study of beta chain features in type 1 diabetes. Sequencing used immunoSEQ multiplex PCR; TCRdb keeps in-frame clones, though not all of them. The repertoire has 230,000 or so clones, 16% of them found once; the top ten carry about 0.092%. The sample consisted of naive CD4+ T cells from blood. The receptors stem from a man aged 30-40 years with type 1 diabetes. Each CDR3 is given with its conserved first and last residue. The D gene is left open where the match is weak. Clone sizes are given selectively: once, few, many, or a class where the clone is expanded.

CDR3aa	CDR3nt	abundance	d_gene	v_gene	j_gene
CASSRTEFSYGYTF	TGTGCCAGCAGCAGGACCGAGTTTTCCTATGGCTACACCTTC	few	.	TRBV27	TRBJ1-2
CASSPTTGGGYTF	TGTGCCAGCAGTCCCACAACTGGGGGCGGCTACACCTTC	few	.	TRBV28	TRBJ1-2
CASSDWDTETQYF	TGTGCCAGCAGTGATTGGGATACAGAGACCCAGTACTTC	few	.	TRBV25-1	TRBJ2-5
CAAESSYNEQFF	TGTGCAGCGGAAAGCTCCTACAATGAGCAGTTCTTC	few	.	TRBV28	TRBJ2-1
CATSRAGQGSYEQYF	TGTGCCACCAGCAGAGCTGGACAGGGATCCTACGAGCAGTACTTC	.	TRBD1	TRBV15	TRBJ2-7
CSVERTPGVETQYF	TGCAGCGTTGAAAGAACACCCGGGGTAGAGACCCAGTACTTC	.	.	TRBV29-1	TRBJ2-5
CASSDSRIPGGNIQYF	TGTGCCAGCAGCGATTCCCGGATTCCAGGGGGGAACATTCAGTACTTC	few	.	TRBV9	TRBJ2-4
CASSGREEDTEAFF	TGTGCCAGCTCTGGGAGGGAGGAAGACACTGAAGCTTTCTTT	.	.	TRBV18	TRBJ1-1
CAWSRAMDTEAFF	TGTGCCTGGAGTAGGGCGATGGACACTGAAGCTTTCTTT	few	.	TRBV30	TRBJ1-1
CASSVAPGLASDEQFF	TGTGCCAGCAGCGTAGCTCCGGGACTAGCTAGCGATGAGCAGTTCTTC	few	TRBD2	TRBV9	TRBJ2-1
CASSVATENIQYF	TGTGCCAGCAGCGTAGCGACGGAAAACATTCAGTACTTC	few	.	TRBV9	TRBJ2-4
CASSPRDGDQPQHF	TGTGCCAGCTCACCACGGGACGGTGATCAGCCCCAGCATTTT	.	.	TRBV18	TRBJ1-5
CATSSLQGSDRGAIYF	TGTGCCACCAGCAGCCTACAGGGATCTGATCGTGGAGCCATATATTTT	.	.	TRBV15	TRBJ1-3
CASSSYLDEQFF	TGTGCCAGCAGTTCTTACCTGGATGAGCAGTTCTTC	.	.	TRBV28	TRBJ2-1
CASSVTSGFTGELFF	TGTGCCAGCAGCGTGACTAGCGGGTTCACCGGGGAGCTGTTTTTT	.	TRBD2	TRBV9	TRBJ2-2
CASSSRGLGYGYTF	TGTGCCAGCAGTTCTCGGGGGTTAGGCTATGGCTACACCTTC	.	.	TRBV28	TRBJ1-2
CAWTRDRGSSGANVLTF	TGTGCCTGGACCCGGGACAGGGGGAGCTCTGGGGCCAACGTCCTGACTTTC	.	TRBD1	TRBV30	TRBJ2-6
CAWSVLAYEQYF	TGTGCCTGGAGTGTACTGGCTTACGAGCAGTACTTC	few	.	TRBV30	TRBJ2-7
CSADIAGASTDTQYF	TGCAGCGCTGATATAGCGGGAGCTAGCACAGATACGCAGTATTTT	few	TRBD2	TRBV29-1	TRBJ2-3
CASSQDGASGSGDTQYF	TGCGCCAGCAGCCAAGATGGGGCTAGCGGGAGTGGAGATACGCAGTATTTT	few	TRBD2	TRBV4-3	TRBJ2-3
CASWLPGHSYEQYF	TGTGCCAGCTGGTTGCCGGGTCATTCCTACGAGCAGTACTTC	.	.	TRBV27	TRBJ2-7
CAWSVPGWTLAKNIQYF	TGTGCCTGGAGTGTACCGGGTTGGACGTTAGCCAAAAACATTCAGTACTTC	few	.	TRBV30	TRBJ2-4
CASSLVGAGDQPQHF	TGCGCCAGCAGCTTGGTCGGGGCAGGGGATCAGCCCCAGCATTTT	.	.	TRBV5-1	TRBJ1-5
CAISDGRVQYF	TGTGCCATCAGTGATGGGAGGGTTCAATACTTC	few	TRBD2	TRBV10-3	TRBJ2-4
CSVDTVETFF	TGCAGCGTTGACACAGTTGAAACTTTCTTT	.	.	TRBV29-1	TRBJ1-1
CASSEWDREETQYF	TGTGCCAGCAGCGAATGGGACAGGGAGGAGACCCAGTACTTC	.	TRBD1	TRBV5-4	TRBJ2-5
CASRVQGTGELFF	TGTGCCAGCAGGGTCCAGGGAACCGGGGAGCTGTTTTTT	few	.	TRBV5-4	TRBJ2-2
CASSWGWDSNYGYTF	TGTGCCAGCAGTTGGGGCTGGGACAGCAACTATGGCTACACCTTC	.	TRBD1	TRBV28	TRBJ1-2
CASSRDQSGANVLTF	TGTGCCAGCTCACGAGACCAGTCTGGGGCCAACGTCCTGACTTTC	.	.	TRBV18	TRBJ2-6
CASSESPSVYNEQFF	TGCGCCAGCAGTGAGTCGCCGTCTGTTTACAATGAGCAGTTCTTC	.	.	TRBV10-1	TRBJ2-1
CASTFNSYEQYF	TGTGCCAGCACGTTCAACTCCTACGAGCAGTACTTC	few	.	TRBV2	TRBJ2-7
CAIHPGQGGETQYF	TGTGCCATCCATCCGGGACAGGGCGGAGAGACCCAGTACTTC	few	TRBD1	TRBV10-3	TRBJ2-5
CASSSQGSGETQYF	TGTGCCAGCAGCTCACAGGGGAGCGGGGAGACCCAGTACTTC	few	.	TRBV7-2	TRBJ2-5
CSAVYNEQFF	TGCAGCGCCGTCTACAATGAGCAGTTCTTC	many	.	TRBV29-1	TRBJ2-1
CASSQERQQETQYF	TGCGCCAGCAGCCAAGAACGACAACAAGAGACCCAGTACTTC	.	.	TRBV4-1	TRBJ2-5
CASSPPGTYEQYF	TGTGCCAGCAGCCCCCCGGGGACCTACGAGCAGTACTTC	.	.	TRBV7-2	TRBJ2-7
CASSWDRPYYEQYF	TGTGCCAGCAGCTGGGACAGGCCATACTACGAGCAGTACTTC	few	TRBD1	TRBV25-1	TRBJ2-7
CASSLTGTAEKLFF	TGTGCCAGCAGCTTAACAGGGACAGCTGAAAAACTGTTTTTT	few	TRBD1	TRBV5-4	TRBJ1-4
CASSLVSAADTQYF	TGTGCCAGCAGCTTAGTGAGCGCGGCAGATACGCAGTATTTT	.	.	TRBV7-2	TRBJ2-3
CASSAENYGYTF	TGTGCCAGCAGTGCGGAAAACTATGGCTACACCTTC	few	.	TRBV7-9	TRBJ1-2
CASSLYTDTQYF	TGTGCCAGCAGCTTATACACAGATACGCAGTATTTT	many	.	TRBV7-2	TRBJ2-3
CAWSVGRGEETQYF	TGTGCCTGGAGTGTTGGCAGGGGTGAAGAGACCCAGTACTTC	.	.	TRBV30	TRBJ2-5
CATSRDGAVQYF	TGTGCCACCAGCAGAGACGGTGCTGTTCAGTACTTC	few	.	TRBV15	TRBJ2-4
CASSDMTISSPGDYGYTF	TGTGCCAGCAGTGACATGACAATTAGTTCCCCCGGGGACTATGGCTACACCTTC	few	.	TRBV25-1	TRBJ1-2